A selection of T cell receptor beta chains follows, all from one sample in a study of cytomegalovirus exposure and HLA in healthy donors. Produced via immunoSEQ multiplex PCR; TCRdb's table is partial and in-frame only. The repertoire has approximately 200,000 clones, around 80% of them found once; the top ten carry around 1.9%. Source material: PBMCs. These receptors were collected from a man aged 25-45 years in good health and CMV-seronegative. Both conserved end residues are part of each CDR3. A D gene is named only where the DNA matches it firmly. Not all rows give a size; the values are once, few, many and, for expanded clones, a class.

size	J	V	D	CDR3	DNA
once	TRBJ2-5	TRBV11-3	-	CASSLRPETQYF	TGTGCCAGCAGCTTACGTCCAGAGACCCAGTACTTC
-	TRBJ1-3	TRBV7-3	-	CASSYGLEGNTIYF	TGTGCCAGCAGCTACGGACTGGAGGGAAACACCATATATTTT
-	TRBJ2-1	TRBV7-8	-	CASSSRGGRNEQFF	TGTGCCAGCAGCTCAAGGGGGGGAAGGAATGAGCAGTTCTTC
-	TRBJ2-6	TRBV7-3	-	CASSLGQRGTRGANVLTF	TGTGCCAGCAGTCTGGGACAGAGGGGGACTAGGGGGGCCAACGTCCTGACTTTC
-	TRBJ2-6	TRBV18	TRBD2	CASAPITSGFSGANVLTF	TGTGCCAGCGCACCGATCACTAGCGGCTTCTCTGGGGCCAACGTCCTGACTTTC
-	TRBJ1-3	TRBV7-7	TRBD1	CASSLGTGQGSGNTIYF	TGTGCCAGCAGCCTTGGGACCGGACAGGGATCTGGAAACACCATATATTTT
few	TRBJ2-3	TRBV7-2	-	CASSLQFKDNQYF	TGTGCCAGCAGCTTACAATTTAAGGACAATCAGTATTTT
-	TRBJ1-1	TRBV14	TRBD1	CASSQLTGANTEAFF	TGTGCCAGCAGCCAGCTCACAGGGGCTAACACTGAAGCTTTCTTT
-	TRBJ2-7	TRBV19	TRBD2	CASSIRLAGGLDEQYF	TGTGCCAGTAGTATACGCCTAGCGGGGGGCCTAGACGAGCAGTACTTC
-	TRBJ1-4	TRBV5-1	TRBD1	CASSPGQGREKLFF	TGCGCCAGCAGCCCGGGACAGGGAAGGGAAAAACTGTTTTTT
-	TRBJ1-2	TRBV28	TRBD1	CASSTGVIRFGYTF	TGTGCCAGCAGTACAGGGGTTATTAGATTTGGCTACACCTTC
few	TRBJ2-3	TRBV14	TRBD2	CASSQGGLGEDTQYF	TGTGCCAGCAGCCAAGGGGGACTAGGAGAAGATACGCAGTATTTT
-	TRBJ2-3	TRBV7-9	-	CASSLETDTQYF	TGTGCCAGCAGCTTGGAGACAGATACGCAGTATTTT
-	TRBJ1-2	TRBV9	-	CASSVGARGNSGYTF	TGTGCCAGCAGCGTAGGGGCTCGGGGTAACTCTGGCTACACCTTC
-	TRBJ2-1	TRBV7-6	TRBD2	CASSARLAGGLEDEQFF	TGTGCCAGCAGCGCAAGACTAGCGGGAGGTTTAGAGGATGAGCAGTTCTTC
-	TRBJ2-5	TRBV4-1	TRBD1	CASSLGTGTLQETQYF	TGCGCCAGCAGCCTCGGGACAGGGACCCTCCAAGAGACCCAGTACTTC
-	TRBJ2-1	TRBV5-4	TRBD2	CASSPMGLAGRNEQFF	TGTGCCAGCAGCCCGATGGGACTAGCGGGAAGGAATGAGCAGTTCTTC
-	TRBJ1-2	TRBV9	-	CASSVGMASGGYTF	TGTGCCAGCAGCGTAGGAATGGCGTCGGGTGGCTACACCTTC
-	TRBJ1-6	TRBV19	TRBD1	CASNPGQGKNPLHF	TGTGCCAGTAACCCGGGACAGGGGAAAAATCCCCTCCACTTT
-	TRBJ2-7	TRBV4-1	-	CASSQDLGLATHEQYF	TGCGCCAGCAGCCAAGACCTCGGGCTAGCGACTCACGAGCAGTACTTC
-	TRBJ1-3	TRBV29-1	TRBD1	CSVVGGSGSTIYF	TGCAGCGTTGTAGGGGGCTCTGGAAGCACCATATATTTT
once	TRBJ2-3	TRBV14	TRBD2	CASSLLTSGRTDTQYF	TGTGCCAGCAGCCTACTTACTAGCGGGCGCACAGATACGCAGTATTTT
few	TRBJ2-5	TRBV5-5	TRBD1	CASSEQGAGETQYF	TGTGCCAGCAGCGAACAGGGGGCAGGGGAGACCCAGTACTTC
-	TRBJ2-7	TRBV29-1	TRBD1	CSAEGGSRVEQYF	TGCAGCGCCGAAGGGGGCTCTCGCGTCGAGCAGTACTTC
-	TRBJ2-7	TRBV11-2	-	CASSLATQGYEQYF	TGTGCCAGCAGCTTAGCAACACAGGGTTACGAGCAGTACTTC
-	TRBJ2-1	TRBV7-3	-	CASNLDGSYNEQFF	TGTGCCAGCAACCTAGACGGGTCCTACAATGAGCAGTTCTTC
-	TRBJ1-4	TRBV7-9	-	CASSPRVATNEKLFF	TGTGCCAGCAGCCCCAGGGTCGCAACTAATGAAAAACTGTTTTTT
many	TRBJ2-2	TRBV6-1	-	CASSESIEPSNTGELFF	TGTGCCAGCAGTGAAAGTATCGAGCCTTCGAACACCGGGGAGCTGTTTTTT
-	TRBJ2-7	TRBV2	TRBD2	CASSGPPPGLAGATIYYEQYF	TGTGCCAGCAGTGGTCCCCCACCTGGACTAGCGGGAGCAACTATCTACTACGAGCAGTACTTC
-	TRBJ2-1	TRBV11-3	TRBD2	CASSLRTSGRLVNEQFF	TGTGCCAGCAGTCTTCGGACTAGCGGGAGATTAGTCAATGAGCAGTTCTTC
-	TRBJ1-1	TRBV6-6	-	CASSPNTEAFF	TGTGCCAGCAGTCCAAACACTGAAGCTTTCTTT
-	TRBJ1-5	TRBV2	-	CASTLARSDQPQHF	TGTGCCAGCACCCTCGCGAGGTCCGATCAGCCCCAGCATTTT
-	TRBJ2-1	TRBV5-1	-	CASSLDPSYEQFF	TGCGCCAGCAGCTTGGATCCCTCTTATGAGCAGTTCTTC
few	TRBJ1-1	TRBV6-5	TRBD1	CASSRDRVNTEAFF	TGTGCCAGCAGCCGGGACAGGGTGAACACTGAAGCTTTCTTT
-	TRBJ2-3	TRBV27	-	CASSLSVGTGIYTDTQYF	TGTGCCAGCAGTTTATCGGTCGGTACCGGGATCTACACAGATACGCAGTATTTT
-	TRBJ1-1	TRBV28	TRBD1	CASEAQGRRNTEAFF	TGTGCCAGCGAAGCACAGGGGCGAAGGAACACTGAAGCTTTCTTT
-	TRBJ1-1	TRBV6-5	TRBD1	CASSTPGTANTEAFF	TGTGCCAGCAGTACACCTGGGACAGCGAACACTGAAGCTTTCTTT
-	TRBJ2-1	TRBV5-1	TRBD2	CASSHREGLYNEQFF	TGCGCCAGCAGCCACCGGGAGGGCCTCTACAATGAGCAGTTCTTC
-	TRBJ2-7	TRBV5-4	-	CASSLDPVTYEQYF	TGTGCCAGCAGCTTGGATCCGGTAACCTACGAGCAGTACTTC
once	TRBJ1-1	TRBV4-1	-	CASSQRGAITEAFF	TGCGCCAGCAGCCAACGGGGGGCCATTACTGAAGCTTTCTTT
-	TRBJ2-7	TRBV28	-	CASSSGGILSYEQYF	TGTGCCAGCAGTTCCGGCGGGATCCTCTCCTACGAGCAGTACTTC
-	TRBJ2-4	TRBV10-1	-	CASSGGKAKNIQYF	TGCGCCAGCAGTGGAGGGAAGGCCAAAAACATTCAGTACTTC
once	TRBJ2-3	TRBV4-1	TRBD2	CASSQAMTSGTPPTQYF	TGCGCCAGCAGCCAGGCAATGACTAGCGGGACCCCTCCTACGCAGTATTTT
few	TRBJ2-3	TRBV5-8	TRBD1	CASGRGRSTDTQYF	TGTGCCAGCGGCAGGGGGCGAAGCACAGATACGCAGTATTTT
-	TRBJ2-1	TRBV7-7	TRBD2	CASSLVAGAYNEQFF	TGTGCCAGCAGCTTAGTTGCGGGAGCCTACAATGAGCAGTTCTTC
few	TRBJ1-1	TRBV6-5	TRBD1	CASSSWDSGMGTEAFF	TGTGCCAGCAGTTCCTGGGACAGTGGGATGGGGACTGAAGCTTTCTTT
-	TRBJ2-2	TRBV28	-	CASSFTENTGELFF	TGTGCCAGCAGTTTTACAGAGAACACCGGGGAGCTGTTTTTT
-	TRBJ1-2	TRBV4-1	TRBD1	CASRRTGNYGYTF	TGCGCCAGCAGAAGGACAGGGAACTATGGCTACACCTTC
-	TRBJ2-3	TRBV19	-	CASSIPSLTQYF	TGTGCCAGTAGTATACCTAGTTTGACGCAGTATTTT
-	TRBJ1-3	TRBV5-1	-	CASSLIGGGGGNTIYF	TGCGCCAGCAGCTTGATTGGGGGGGGCGGTGGAAACACCATATATTTT
-	TRBJ1-1	TRBV6-5	-	CASSRPGHLNTEAFF	TGTGCCAGCAGCCGACCGGGACACCTGAACACTGAAGCTTTCTTT
-	TRBJ2-3	TRBV9	TRBD2	CASSALAGVDTQYF	TGTGCCAGCAGCGCTTTAGCGGGAGTAGATACGCAGTATTTT
-	TRBJ2-1	TRBV7-8	TRBD2	CASSPRTSGSTNEQFF	TGTGCCAGCAGCCCAAGGACTAGCGGGAGTACGAATGAGCAGTTCTTC
-	TRBJ2-7	TRBV30	-	CAWSVGAGQYF	TGTGCCTGGAGTGTAGGAGCGGGGCAGTACTTC
once	TRBJ2-1	TRBV7-2	-	CASSRSSYNEQFF	TGTGCCAGCAGCCGCAGCTCCTACAATGAGCAGTTCTTC
-	TRBJ2-1	TRBV28	TRBD2	CASSPPTRTSGSTNEQFF	TGTGCCAGCAGCCCCCCAACCCGGACTAGCGGGAGTACCAATGAGCAGTTCTTC